The sequence of this TCR beta chain was determined in a study of CD8 T cells in ankylosing spondylitis. Study-wide results and caveats: Disease-linked clones displayed a CD8+ phenotype and appeared relatively rarely in peripheral blood. About 8 highly homologous variants formed a TCR beta motif that appeared characteristic of ankylosing spondylitis blood. Reactive arthritis synovial fluid and blood previously showed some of these motif variants.

In regard to this clonotype: Antigen specificity is unknown.

Germline V gene data show CDR1 as MDHEN and CDR2 as SYDVKM. V lost 10 bases and J 2 bases, leaving 19 bases between the germline ends. The CDR3 consists of 15 residues. Quantitative 5'-RACE with molecular barcodes was used to make the TCR beta libraries. TCRdb re-derived calls from the 5' RACE reads in MiXCR, one entry per CDR3 protein. The repertoire has 300,000 to 400,000 distinct CDR3 sequences, roughly 10% of them found once; the top ten carry roughly 9.1%. The receptor's source is a female donor with ankylosing spondylitis or in good health (not recorded which). Sequencing used blood, either unsorted or a sorted T cell fraction (not recorded which). The V gene is TRBV28, the J gene TRBJ2-3; tentative D call: TRBD2 (6 bases). CDR3 nucleotides: TGTGCCATCACGACCTGGGGACTTCCCACAGATACGCAGTATTTT. Protein sequence: CAITTWGLPTDTQYF.